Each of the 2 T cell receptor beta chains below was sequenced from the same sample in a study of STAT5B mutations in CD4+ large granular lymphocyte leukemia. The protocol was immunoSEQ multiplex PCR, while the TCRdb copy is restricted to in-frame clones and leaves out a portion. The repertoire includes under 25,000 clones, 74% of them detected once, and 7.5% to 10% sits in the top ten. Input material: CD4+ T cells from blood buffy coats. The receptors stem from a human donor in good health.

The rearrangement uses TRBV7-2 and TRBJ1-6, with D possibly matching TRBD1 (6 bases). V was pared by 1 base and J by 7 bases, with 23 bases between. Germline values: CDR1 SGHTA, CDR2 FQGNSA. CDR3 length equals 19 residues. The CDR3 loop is CASSLGGRGLRLWNSPLHF. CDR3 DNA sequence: TGTGCCAGCAGCTTAGGGGGCAGGGGCCTTCGTCTTTGGAATTCACCCCTCCACTTT.

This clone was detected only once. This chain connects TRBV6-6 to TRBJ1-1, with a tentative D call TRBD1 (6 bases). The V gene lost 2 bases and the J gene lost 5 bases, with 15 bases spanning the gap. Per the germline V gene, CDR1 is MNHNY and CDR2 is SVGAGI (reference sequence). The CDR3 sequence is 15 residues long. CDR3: CASSYLPGEWTEAFF. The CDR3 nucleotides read TGTGCCAGCAGTTACCTACCAGGGGAGTGGACTGAAGCTTTCTTT.